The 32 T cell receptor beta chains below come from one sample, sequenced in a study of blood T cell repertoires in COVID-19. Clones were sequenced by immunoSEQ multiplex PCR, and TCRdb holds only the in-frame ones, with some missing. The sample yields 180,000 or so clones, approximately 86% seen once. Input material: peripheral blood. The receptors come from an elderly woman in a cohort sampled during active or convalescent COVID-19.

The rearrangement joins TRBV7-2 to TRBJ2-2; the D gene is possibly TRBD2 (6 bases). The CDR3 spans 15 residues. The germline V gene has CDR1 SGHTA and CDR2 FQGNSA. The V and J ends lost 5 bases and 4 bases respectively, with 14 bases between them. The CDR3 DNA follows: TGTGCCAGCAGCGATCCGGGACTTCTCACCGGGGAGCTGTTTTTT. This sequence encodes CASSDPGLLTGELFF.

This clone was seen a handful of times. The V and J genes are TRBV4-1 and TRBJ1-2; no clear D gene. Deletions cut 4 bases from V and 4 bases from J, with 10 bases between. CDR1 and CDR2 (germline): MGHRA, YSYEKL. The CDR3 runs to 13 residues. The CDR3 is CASSRPGLYGYTF. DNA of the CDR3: TGCGCCAGCAGCCGCCCTGGCCTCTATGGCTACACCTTC.

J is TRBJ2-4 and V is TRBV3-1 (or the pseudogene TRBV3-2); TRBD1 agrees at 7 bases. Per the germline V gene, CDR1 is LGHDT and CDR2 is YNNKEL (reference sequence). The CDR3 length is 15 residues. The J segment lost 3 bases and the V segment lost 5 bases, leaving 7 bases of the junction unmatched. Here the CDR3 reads CASSDRVESKNIQYF. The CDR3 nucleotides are TGTGCCAGCAGCGACAGGGTTGAGAGCAAAAACATTCAGTACTTC.

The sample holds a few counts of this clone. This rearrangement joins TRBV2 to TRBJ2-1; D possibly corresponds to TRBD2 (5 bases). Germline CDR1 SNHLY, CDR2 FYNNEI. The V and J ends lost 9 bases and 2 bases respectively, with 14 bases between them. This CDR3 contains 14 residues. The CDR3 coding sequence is TGTGCCAGGGGAAACGAGGGAACCTACAATGAGCAGTTCTTC. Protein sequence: CARGNEGTYNEQFF. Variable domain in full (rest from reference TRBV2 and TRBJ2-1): EPEVTQTPSHQVTQMGQEVILRCVPISNHLYFYWYRQILGQKVEFLVSFYNNEISEKSEIFDDQFSVERPDGSNFTLKIRSTKLEDSAMYFCARGNEGTYNEQFFGPGTRLTVL.

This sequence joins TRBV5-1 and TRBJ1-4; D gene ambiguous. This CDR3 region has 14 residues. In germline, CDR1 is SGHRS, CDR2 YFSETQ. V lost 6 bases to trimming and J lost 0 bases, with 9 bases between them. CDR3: CASNADATNEKLFF. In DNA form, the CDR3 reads TGCGCCAGCAACGCGGATGCAACTAATGAAAAACTGTTTTTT.

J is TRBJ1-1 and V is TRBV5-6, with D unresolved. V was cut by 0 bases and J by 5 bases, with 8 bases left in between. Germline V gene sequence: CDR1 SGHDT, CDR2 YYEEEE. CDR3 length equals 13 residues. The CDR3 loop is CASSLVGVTEAFF. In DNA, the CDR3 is TGTGCCAGCAGCTTGGTAGGAGTAACTGAAGCTTTCTTT.

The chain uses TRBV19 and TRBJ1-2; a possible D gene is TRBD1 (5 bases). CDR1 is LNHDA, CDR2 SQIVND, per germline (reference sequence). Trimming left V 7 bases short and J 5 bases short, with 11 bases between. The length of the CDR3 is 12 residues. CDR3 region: CASNDRRYGYTF. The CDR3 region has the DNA TGTGCCAGTAACGACAGAAGATATGGCTACACCTTC. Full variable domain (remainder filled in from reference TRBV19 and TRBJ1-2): DGGITQSPKYLFRKEGQNVTLSCEQNLNHDAMYWYRQDPGQGLRLIYYSQIVNDFQKGDIAEGYSVSREKKESFPLTVTSAQKNPTAFYLCASNDRRYGYTFGSGTRLTVV.

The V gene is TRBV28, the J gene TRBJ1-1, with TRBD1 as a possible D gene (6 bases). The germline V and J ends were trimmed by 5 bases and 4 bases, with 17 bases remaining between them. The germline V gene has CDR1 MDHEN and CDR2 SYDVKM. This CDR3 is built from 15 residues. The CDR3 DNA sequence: TGTGCCAGCAGTCGGCTTGGGACAAAGAGCACTGAAGCTTTCTTT. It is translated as CASSRLGTKSTEAFF. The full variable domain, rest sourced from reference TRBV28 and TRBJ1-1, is DVKVTQSSRYLVKRTGEKVFLECVQDMDHENMFWYRQDPGLGLRLIYFSYDVKMKEKGDIPEGYSVSREKKERFSLILESASTNQTSMYLCASSRLGTKSTEAFFGQGTRLTVV.

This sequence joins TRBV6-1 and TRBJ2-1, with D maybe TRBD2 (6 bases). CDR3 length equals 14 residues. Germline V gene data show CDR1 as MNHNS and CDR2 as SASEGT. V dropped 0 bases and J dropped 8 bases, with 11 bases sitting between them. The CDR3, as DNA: TGTGCCAGCAGTGAAGCGGGCCGGAGGGATGAGCAGTTCTTC. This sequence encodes CASSEAGRRDEQFF.

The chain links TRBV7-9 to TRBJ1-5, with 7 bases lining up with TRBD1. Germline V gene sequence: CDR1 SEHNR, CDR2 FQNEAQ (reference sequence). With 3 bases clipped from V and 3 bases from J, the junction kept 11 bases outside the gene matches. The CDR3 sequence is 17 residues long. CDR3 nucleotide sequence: TGTGCCAGCAGCTTCATAAAGGAACAGGGGCTCAATCAGCCCCAGCATTTT. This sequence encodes CASSFIKEQGLNQPQHF.

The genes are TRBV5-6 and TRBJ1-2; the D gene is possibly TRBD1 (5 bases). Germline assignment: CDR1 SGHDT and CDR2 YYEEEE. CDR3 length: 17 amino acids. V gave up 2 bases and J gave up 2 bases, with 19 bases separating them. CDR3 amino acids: CASSFETGLEGNYGYTF. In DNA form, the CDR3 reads TGTGCCAGCAGCTTTGAAACTGGGCTGGAGGGGAACTATGGCTACACCTTC.

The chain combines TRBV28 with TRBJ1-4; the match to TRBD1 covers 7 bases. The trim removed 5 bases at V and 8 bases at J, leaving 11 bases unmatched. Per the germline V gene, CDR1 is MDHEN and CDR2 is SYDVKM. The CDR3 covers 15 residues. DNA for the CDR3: TGTGCCAGCAGTCCCCGACAGGGATTGGGGGAAAAACTGTTTTTT. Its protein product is CASSPRQGLGEKLFF.

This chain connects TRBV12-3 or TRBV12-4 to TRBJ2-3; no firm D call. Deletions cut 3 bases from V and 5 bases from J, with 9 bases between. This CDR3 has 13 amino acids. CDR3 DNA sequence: TGTGCCAGCAGTTTCAGTAACAGAGATACGCAGTATTTT. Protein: CASSFSNRDTQYF.

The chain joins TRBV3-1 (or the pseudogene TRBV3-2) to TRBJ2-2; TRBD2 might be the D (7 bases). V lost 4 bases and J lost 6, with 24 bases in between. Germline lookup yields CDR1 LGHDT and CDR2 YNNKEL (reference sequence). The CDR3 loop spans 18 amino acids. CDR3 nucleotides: TGTGCCAGCAGCCGCCGAAGGGGGGCGGGGGCCTTTTCCGGGGAGCTGTTTTTT. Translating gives CASSRRRGAGAFSGELFF.

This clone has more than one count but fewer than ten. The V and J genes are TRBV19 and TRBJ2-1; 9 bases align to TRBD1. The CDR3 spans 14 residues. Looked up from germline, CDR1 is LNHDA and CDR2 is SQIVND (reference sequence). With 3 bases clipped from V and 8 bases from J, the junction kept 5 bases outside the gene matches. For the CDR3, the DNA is TGTGCCAGTAGTATCCGACAGGGGGGAGATGAGCAGTTCTTC. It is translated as CASSIRQGGDEQFF.

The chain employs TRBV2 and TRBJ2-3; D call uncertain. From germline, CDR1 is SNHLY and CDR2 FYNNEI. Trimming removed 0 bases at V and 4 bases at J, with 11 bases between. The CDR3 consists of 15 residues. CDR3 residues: CASSEAGPFADTQYF. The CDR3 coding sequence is TGTGCCAGCAGTGAAGCTGGGCCCTTCGCAGATACGCAGTATTTT.

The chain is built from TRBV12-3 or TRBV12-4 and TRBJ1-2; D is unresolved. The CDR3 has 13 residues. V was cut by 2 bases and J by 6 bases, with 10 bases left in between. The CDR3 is CASSLRRSDGYTF. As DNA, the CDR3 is TGTGCCAGCAGTTTACGGAGATCAGATGGCTACACCTTC.

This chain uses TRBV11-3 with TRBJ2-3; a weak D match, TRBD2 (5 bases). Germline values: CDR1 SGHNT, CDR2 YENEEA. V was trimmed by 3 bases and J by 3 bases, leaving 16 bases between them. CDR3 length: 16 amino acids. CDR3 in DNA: TGTGCCAGCAGCTTGCGGACTCCCCTTTTAACAGATACGCAGTATTTT. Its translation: CASSLRTPLLTDTQYF.

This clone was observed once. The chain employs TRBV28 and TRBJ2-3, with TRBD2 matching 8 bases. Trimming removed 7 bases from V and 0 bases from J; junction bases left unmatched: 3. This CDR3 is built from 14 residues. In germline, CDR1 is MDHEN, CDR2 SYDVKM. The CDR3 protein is CASIAGTSTDTQYF. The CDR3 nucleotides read TGTGCCAGCATAGCGGGGACTAGCACAGATACGCAGTATTTT.

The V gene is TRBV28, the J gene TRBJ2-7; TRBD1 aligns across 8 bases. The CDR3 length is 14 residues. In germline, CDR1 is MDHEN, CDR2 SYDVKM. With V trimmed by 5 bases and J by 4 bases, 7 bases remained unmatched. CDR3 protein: CASSTDRATYEQYF. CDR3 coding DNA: TGTGCCAGCAGTACGGACAGGGCTACTTACGAGCAGTACTTC.

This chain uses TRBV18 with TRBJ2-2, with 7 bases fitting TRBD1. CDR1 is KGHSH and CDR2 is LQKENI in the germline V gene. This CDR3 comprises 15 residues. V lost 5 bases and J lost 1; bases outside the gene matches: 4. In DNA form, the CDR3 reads TGTGCCAGCTCATTATGGACAGGGAACACCGGGGAGCTGTTTTTT. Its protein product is CASSLWTGNTGELFF.

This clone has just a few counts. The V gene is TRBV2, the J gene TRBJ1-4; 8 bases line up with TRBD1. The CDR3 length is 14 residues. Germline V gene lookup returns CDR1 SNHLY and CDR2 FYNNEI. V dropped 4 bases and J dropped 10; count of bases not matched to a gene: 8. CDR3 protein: CASSGMTGDGKLFF. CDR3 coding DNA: TGTGCCAGCAGTGGAATGACAGGGGACGGAAAACTGTTTTTT.

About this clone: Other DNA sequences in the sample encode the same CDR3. The CDR3, as DNA: TGTGCCAGCAGTTACTCCTTAGCGGGGGACCAAGAGACCCAGTACTTC. This encodes CASSYSLAGDQETQYF. The J gene is TRBJ2-5, the V gene TRBV6-2 or TRBV6-3; TRBD2 matches 9 bases. From germline, CDR1 is MNHEY and CDR2 SVGEGT. V lost 0 bases to trimming and J lost 0 bases; unmatched junction nucleotides: 2. The CDR3 sequence is 16 residues long.

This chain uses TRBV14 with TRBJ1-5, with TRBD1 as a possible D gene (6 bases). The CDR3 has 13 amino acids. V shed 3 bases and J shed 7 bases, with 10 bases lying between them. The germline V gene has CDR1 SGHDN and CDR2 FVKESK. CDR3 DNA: TGTGCCAGCAGCCAGGGGGCAGGGCAGCCCCAGCATTTT. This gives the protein CASSQGAGQPQHF.

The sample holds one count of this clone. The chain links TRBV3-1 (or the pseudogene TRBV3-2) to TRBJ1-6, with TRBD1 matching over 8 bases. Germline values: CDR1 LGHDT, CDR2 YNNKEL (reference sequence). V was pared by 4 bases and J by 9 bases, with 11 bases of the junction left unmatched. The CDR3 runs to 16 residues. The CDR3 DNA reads TGTGCCAGCAGCCTAGGTGACGGACAGGGTACTTCACCCCTCCACTTT. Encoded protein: CASSLGDGQGTSPLHF.

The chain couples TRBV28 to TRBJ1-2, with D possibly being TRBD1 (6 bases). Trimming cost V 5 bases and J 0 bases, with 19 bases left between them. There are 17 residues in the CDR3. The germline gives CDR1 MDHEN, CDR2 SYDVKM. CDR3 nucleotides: TGTGCCAGCAGTACTGAATACAGGGAGAACCCTAACTATGGCTACACCTTC. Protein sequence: CASSTEYRENPNYGYTF.

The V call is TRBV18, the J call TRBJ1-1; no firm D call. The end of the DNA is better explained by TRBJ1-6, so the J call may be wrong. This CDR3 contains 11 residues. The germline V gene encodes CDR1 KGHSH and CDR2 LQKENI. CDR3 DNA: TGTGCCAGCTCACCGATTCCGGGACTCCACTTT. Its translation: CASSPIPGLHF.

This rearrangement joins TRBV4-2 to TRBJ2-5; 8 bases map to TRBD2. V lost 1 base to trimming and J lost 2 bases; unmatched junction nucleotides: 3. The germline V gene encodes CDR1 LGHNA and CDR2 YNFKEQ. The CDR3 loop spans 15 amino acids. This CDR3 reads CASSQGAGGQETQYF. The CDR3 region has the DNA TGTGCCAGCAGCCAAGGCGCGGGAGGTCAAGAGACCCAGTACTTC.

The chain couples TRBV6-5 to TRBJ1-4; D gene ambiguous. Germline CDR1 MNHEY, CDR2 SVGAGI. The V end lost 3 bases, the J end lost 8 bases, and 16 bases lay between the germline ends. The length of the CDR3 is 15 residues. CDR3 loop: CASSYRPPLFEKLFF. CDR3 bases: TGTGCCAGCAGTTATCGTCCTCCCTTGTTCGAAAAACTGTTTTTT.

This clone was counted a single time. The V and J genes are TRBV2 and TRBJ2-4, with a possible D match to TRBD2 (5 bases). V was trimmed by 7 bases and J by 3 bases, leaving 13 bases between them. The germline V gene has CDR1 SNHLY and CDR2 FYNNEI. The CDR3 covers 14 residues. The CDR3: CASNRSGNKNIQYF. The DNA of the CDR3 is TGTGCCAGCAACCGGAGCGGCAACAAAAACATTCAGTACTTC.

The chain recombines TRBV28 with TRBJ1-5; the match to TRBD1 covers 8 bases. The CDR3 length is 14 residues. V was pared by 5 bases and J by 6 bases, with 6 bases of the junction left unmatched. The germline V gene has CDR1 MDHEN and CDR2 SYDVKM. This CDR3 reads CASSPGQASQPQHF. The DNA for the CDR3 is TGTGCCAGCAGTCCGGGACAGGCTTCTCAGCCCCAGCATTTT.

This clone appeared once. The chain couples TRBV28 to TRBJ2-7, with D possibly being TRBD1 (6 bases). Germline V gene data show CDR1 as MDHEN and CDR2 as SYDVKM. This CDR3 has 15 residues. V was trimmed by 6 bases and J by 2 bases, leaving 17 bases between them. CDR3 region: CASSSWATGTYEQYF. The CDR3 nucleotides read TGTGCCAGCAGCTCCTGGGCGACAGGCACCTACGAGCAGTACTTC.